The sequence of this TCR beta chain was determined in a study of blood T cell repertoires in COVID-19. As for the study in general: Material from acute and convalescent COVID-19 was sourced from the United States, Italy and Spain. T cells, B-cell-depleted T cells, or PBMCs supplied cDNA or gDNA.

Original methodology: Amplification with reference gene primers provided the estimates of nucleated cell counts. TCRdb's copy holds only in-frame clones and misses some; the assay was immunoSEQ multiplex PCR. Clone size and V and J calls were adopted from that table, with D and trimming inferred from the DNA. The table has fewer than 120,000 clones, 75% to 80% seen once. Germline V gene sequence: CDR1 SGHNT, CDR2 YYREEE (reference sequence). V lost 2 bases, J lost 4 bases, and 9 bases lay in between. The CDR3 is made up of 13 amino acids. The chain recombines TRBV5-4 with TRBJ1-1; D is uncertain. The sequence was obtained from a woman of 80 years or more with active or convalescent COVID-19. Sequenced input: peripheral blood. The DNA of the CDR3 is TGTGCCAGCAGCTTTTCTGAGGTCACTGAAGCTTTCTTT. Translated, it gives CASSFSEVTEAFF.